This T cell receptor beta chain emerged from a study of cytomegalovirus exposure and HLA in healthy donors. The ends were cut back, 5 bases at V and 3 bases at J, with 13 bases in the middle. Germline CDR1 reads SEHNR; CDR2 reads FQNEAQ (reference sequence). This CDR3 region has 14 residues. With respect to this clone: Its target is unknown.

Study-level findings and limits: An analysis that came later showed most CMV-associated TCR beta chains appearing HLA-restricted.

13 Jbeta primers and 60 Vbeta primers were used for the PCR. TCRdb's copy holds only in-frame clones and misses some; the assay was immunoSEQ multiplex PCR. The sample has around 150,000 clones; 75% are singletons. The sequenced sample was PBMCs. The sequence was collected from a woman between 50 and 59 years old in good health and CMV-seropositive. The genes are TRBV7-9 and TRBJ1-2, with a possible D match to TRBD1 (5 bases). DNA for the CDR3: TGTGCCAGCAGCCCAGGGTACGGACACTATGGCTACACCTTC. Its translation is CASSPGYGHYGYTF.